The 3 T cell receptor beta chains reported below all come from one sample, sequenced in a study of beta chain features in type 1 diabetes. The authors reverse transcribed all of the isolated RNA, so sequencing captured expressed TCRB transcripts. Profiling relied on immunoSEQ multiplex PCR, and the TCRdb table lists in-frame clones only, not all of them. The table has 450,000 or so clones, approximately 10% seen once. The sequenced sample consisted of naive CD4+ T cells from blood. These receptors were obtained from a woman aged 18-29 years in good health.

The rearrangement links TRBV29-1 to TRBJ1-1, with D unresolved. Per germline, CDR1 SQVTM and CDR2 ANQGSEA. The CDR3 sequence is 13 residues long. Trimming removed 3 bases from V and 0 bases from J, with 8 bases in between. The CDR3 bases are TGCAGCGTTGATGAACGGCTGAACACTGAAGCTTTCTTT. Its protein is CSVDERLNTEAFF.

V gene TRBV6-5 combines with J gene TRBJ2-5; maybe TRBD1 (6 bases). This CDR3 has 16 amino acids. Germline CDR1 reads MNHEY; CDR2 reads SVGAGI. Deletions cut 0 bases from V and 2 bases from J, with 13 bases between. CDR3 DNA sequence: TGTGCCAGCAGTTACTCAGCCAGGGGCGATCAAGAGACCCAGTACTTC. Residues: CASSYSARGDQETQYF.

The V call is TRBV5-6, the J call TRBJ1-2, with TRBD1 as a possible D gene (6 bases). CDR3 length: 12 residues. Trimming stripped 2 bases from V and 8 bases from J, with 10 bases between. Germline lookup yields CDR1 SGHDT and CDR2 YYEEEE. CDR3 nucleotides: TGTGCCAGCAGCTTAGGGGGTGTAGGCTACACCTTC. The encoded protein is CASSLGGVGYTF.